This T cell receptor beta chain appears in the sequencing data of a study of neurological immune-mediated disorders. This clonotype has a count of ten or more. CDR3 length equals 15 residues. The V segment lost 7 bases and the J segment 5 bases; nucleotides outside the gene matches: 9. One entry per CDR3 protein, called by TCRdb with MiXCR from the 5' RACE reads. The table includes 74,000 or so distinct CDR3 sequences, about 9.5% detected once. The receptor was isolated from a man between 50 and 59 years old in good health. The chain joins TRBV12-3 or TRBV12-4 to TRBJ2-5, with 11 bases lining up with TRBD1. Specimen: PBMCs. In nucleotides, the CDR3 is TGTGCCAGCAATTCCGGGACAGGGGGTGTGGAGACCCAGTACTTC. Amino acids: CASNSGTGGVETQYF.